These 32 T cell receptor beta chains came from one sample sequenced in a study of blood T cell repertoires in COVID-19. The assay was immunoSEQ multiplex PCR, and TCRdb's table has in-frame clones only and misses some. The sample holds 140,000 or so clones, 84% seen once. Sequencing was performed on peripheral blood. The origin of the receptors is a human donor in a cohort sampled during active COVID-19.

V and J are TRBV5-4 and TRBJ2-3, with TRBD2 matching over 8 bases. Trimming took 4 bases from V and 0 from J; bases not matched to a gene: 10. CDR3 size: 17 residues. CDR1 and CDR2 from the germline V gene are SGHNT and YYREEE (reference sequence). The CDR3 sequence: CASSRWAGGLSTDTQYF. CDR3 in DNA: TGTGCCAGCAGCCGCTGGGCGGGGGGCCTTAGCACAGATACGCAGTATTTT.

This chain uses TRBV9 with TRBJ1-1; tentatively, D is TRBD1 (5 bases). Germline V gene sequence: CDR1 SGDLS, CDR2 YYNGEE. The CDR3 is 13 residues long. Trimming stripped 4 bases from V and 5 bases from J, with 12 bases between. This CDR3 reads CASSFQGGTEAFF. The CDR3 region has the DNA TGTGCCAGCAGCTTCCAGGGTGGGACTGAAGCTTTCTTT.

As for this clone: Other DNA sequences in this specimen translate into the identical CDR3. This chain joins TRBV19 and TRBJ1-1; 9 bases are shared with TRBD1. V lost 7 bases, J lost 4 bases, and 4 bases stayed unmatched. The germline V gene has CDR1 LNHDA and CDR2 SQIVND (reference sequence). This CDR3 comprises 13 residues. In nucleotides, the CDR3 is TGTGCCAGTACCGTGACAGGGGGCACTGAAGCTTTCTTT. This translates into CASTVTGGTEAFF.

The chain carries TRBV10-3 and TRBJ1-1; 7 bases are a match to TRBD1. The CDR3 consists of 14 residues. Per the germline V gene, CDR1 is ENHRY and CDR2 is SYGVKD. V dropped 4 bases and J dropped 1; count of bases not matched to a gene: 3. The CDR3 DNA sequence: TGTGCCATCAGTGTACAGGGGCCGAACACTGAAGCTTTCTTT. Amino acids: CAISVQGPNTEAFF.

The chain employs TRBV7-2 and TRBJ2-7; TRBD1 agrees at 9 bases. CDR1 and CDR2 (germline): SGHTA, FQGNSA. This CDR3 is 15 amino acids long. V was clipped by 4 bases and J by 8 bases; unmatched bases: 12. The CDR3 is CASSSSGQGLGKQYF. CDR3 bases: TGTGCCAGCAGCTCCTCGGGACAGGGATTGGGCAAGCAGTACTTC.

The rearrangement joins TRBV19 to TRBJ1-5; 7 bases line up with TRBD1. V lost 2 bases to trimming and J lost 4 bases; unmatched junction nucleotides: 5. In germline, CDR1 is LNHDA, CDR2 SQIVND (reference sequence). There are 15 residues in the CDR3. The CDR3 reads CASSILGQVNQPQHF. In DNA form, the CDR3 reads TGTGCCAGTAGTATACTCGGACAGGTGAATCAGCCCCAGCATTTT.

The chain has TRBV2 and TRBJ2-5, with 12 bases matching TRBD1. The CDR3 length is 16 residues. With V trimmed by 6 bases and J by 5 bases, 10 bases remained unmatched. The germline V gene has CDR1 SNHLY and CDR2 FYNNEI. CDR3 residues: CASRRGQGARWETQYF. In DNA, the CDR3 is TGTGCCAGCAGGAGGGGACAGGGGGCGCGATGGGAGACCCAGTACTTC.

This chain connects TRBV10-3 to TRBJ1-5, with TRBD1 matching over 7 bases. Germline V gene data show CDR1 as ENHRY and CDR2 as SYGVKD. This CDR3 has 17 residues. The junction had 12 bases not matched to a gene; V was cut back by 6 bases and J by 1 base. The CDR3, as DNA: TGTGCCATCAGCGATCACAGGGGCTTCCCCAGCAATCAGCCCCAGCATTTT. It specifies CAISDHRGFPSNQPQHF.

This chain uses TRBV5-4 with TRBJ2-7, with D possibly TRBD1 on 6 matching bases. This CDR3 is 14 amino acids long. V lost 4 bases and J lost 3, with 14 bases in between. Germline V CDR1 and CDR2: SGHNT, YYREEE (reference sequence). The CDR3 reads CASSAHRDLYEQYF. The CDR3 DNA follows: TGTGCCAGCAGCGCCCACAGGGACCTCTACGAGCAGTACTTC.

This clone has a single count. This chain links TRBV3-1 (or the pseudogene TRBV3-2) with TRBJ2-1; 9 bases are shared with TRBD2. With 1 base clipped from V and 4 bases from J, the junction kept 8 bases outside the gene matches. This CDR3 comprises 17 residues. The germline V gene has CDR1 LGHDT and CDR2 YNNKEL (reference sequence). The CDR3, as DNA: TGTGCCAGCAGCCAAGGAGCGGGGGGTTCTGGGTACAATGAGCAGTTCTTC. This gives the protein CASSQGAGGSGYNEQFF.

This sequence joins TRBV7-9 and TRBJ2-1, with 9 bases lining up with TRBD2. V shed 2 bases and J 4 bases; nucleotides not matched to a gene: 3. This CDR3 is built from 15 residues. The V gene's germline CDR1 is SEHNR and CDR2 FQNEAQ (reference sequence). The chain's CDR3 is CASSLNSGGYNEQFF. The CDR3 DNA reads as TGTGCCAGCAGCTTAAATAGCGGGGGATACAATGAGCAGTTCTTC.

The V and J genes are TRBV28 and TRBJ1-1, with D maybe TRBD1 (5 bases). V was pared by 2 bases and J by 5 bases, with 15 bases between. The CDR3 length is 15 residues. Germline V gene lookup returns CDR1 MDHEN and CDR2 SYDVKM. This CDR3 is CASSLIIGEGTEAFF. CDR3 coding DNA: TGTGCCAGCAGTTTAATCATTGGGGAGGGGACTGAAGCTTTCTTT.

J is TRBJ2-3 and V is TRBV6-5, with a weak D call TRBD2 (5 bases). The CDR3 runs 14 residues. Germline CDR1 is MNHEY and CDR2 is SVGAGI. V lost 0 bases and J 8 bases, leaving 12 bases between the germline ends. For the CDR3, the DNA is TGTGCCAGCAGTTACTCCCGGGGTCTGGGTACGCAGTATTTT. Translating it yields CASSYSRGLGTQYF.

The chain combines TRBV9 with TRBJ2-1; TRBD2 is a possible D gene (6 bases). V was trimmed by 2 bases and J by 5 bases, leaving 11 bases between them. This CDR3 is built from 14 residues. From germline, CDR1 is SGDLS and CDR2 YYNGEE. The CDR3 spells CASSVSGGNNEQFF. The CDR3, as DNA: TGTGCCAGCAGCGTTTCTGGGGGGAACAATGAGCAGTTCTTC.

The chain is built from TRBV7-9 and TRBJ2-4; 11 nucleotides match TRBD1. Germline CDR1 SEHNR, CDR2 FQNEAQ (reference sequence). The CDR3 loop spans 16 amino acids. Trimming at V came to 5 bases and at J to 3 bases, leaving 6 bases not matched to a gene. CDR3 DNA: TGTGCCAGCAGCCTAGGGACAGGGGGAGACAAAAACATTCAGTACTTC. As protein: CASSLGTGGDKNIQYF.

The V gene is TRBV18, the J gene TRBJ2-1; 12 bases agree with TRBD2. CDR1 and CDR2 from the germline V gene are KGHSH and LQKENI. Trimming removed 3 bases from V and 4 bases from J; junction bases left unmatched: 4. CDR3 size: 16 residues. DNA of the CDR3: TGTGCCAGCTCACCCCCTAGCGGGGGGGCGTACAATGAGCAGTTCTTC. Translating gives CASSPPSGGAYNEQFF.

CDR3 protein: CASSPKGSIQAHEQFF. The CDR3 region has the DNA TGTGCCAGCAGCCCTAAGGGGTCTATTCAGGCCCATGAGCAGTTCTTC. The V call is TRBV7-9, the J call TRBJ2-1, with D possibly TRBD1 on 5 matching bases. Trimming took 5 bases from V and 8 from J, leaving 22 bases between them. Germline-derived CDR1 and CDR2 are SEHNR and FQNEAQ (reference sequence). This CDR3 is 16 amino acids long.

This rearrangement joins TRBV5-4 to TRBJ1-2, with a tentative D call TRBD1 (6 bases). The germline CDR1 and CDR2 sequences are SGHNT and YYREEE (reference sequence). The CDR3 runs 15 residues. V was clipped by 4 bases and J by 4 bases, with 17 bases between them. DNA of the CDR3: TGTGCCAGCAGCGACCGACAGGCTCGGGGCTATGGCTACACCTTC. Its protein product is CASSDRQARGYGYTF. Variable domain in full (rest from reference TRBV5-4 and TRBJ1-2): ETGVTQSPTHLIKTRGQQVTLRCSSQSGHNTVSWYQQALGQGPQFIFQYYREEENGRGNFPPRFSGLQFPNYSSELNVNALELDDSALYLCASSDRQARGYGYTFGSGTRLTVV.

The chain carries TRBV7-6 and TRBJ2-2; perhaps TRBD1 as D (6 bases). This CDR3 region has 15 residues. Germline V lookup: CDR1 SGHVS, CDR2 FNYEAQ. Trimming removed 4 bases at V and 6 bases at J, with 15 bases between. CDR3 DNA sequence: TGTGCCAGCAGCTCTACAGGGAATGCGGCCGGGGAGCTGTTTTTT. Translated, it gives CASSSTGNAAGELFF.

CDR3 residues: CASSQEPSGGREQYF. The CDR3 region has the DNA TGTGCCAGCAGCCAAGAACCTAGCGGGGGACGCGAGCAGTACTTC. The V gene is TRBV3-1 (or the pseudogene TRBV3-2), the J gene TRBJ2-7; 10 positions match TRBD2. The CDR3 has 15 residues. The V and J ends lost 0 bases and 6 bases, in that order; junction bases with no gene match: 5. Germline V gene data show CDR1 as LGHDT and CDR2 as YNNKEL (reference sequence).

The chain employs TRBV5-6 and TRBJ2-7; 8 bases are shared with TRBD1. Trimming removed 4 bases from V and 0 bases from J; junction bases left unmatched: 9. Germline V gene lookup returns CDR1 SGHDT and CDR2 YYEEEE. CDR3 length: 16 amino acids. The CDR3 here is CASSKRTGSASYEQYF. The DNA for the CDR3 is TGTGCCAGCAGCAAACGGACAGGGAGTGCCTCCTACGAGCAGTACTTC.

The chain combines TRBV5-8 with TRBJ2-3; D not certain. V dropped 1 base and J dropped 1 base, with 10 bases sitting between them. Looked up from germline, CDR1 is SGHTS and CDR2 is YDEGEE. CDR3 length: 15 amino acids. The CDR3 region is CASSLSRSGTDTQYF. For the CDR3, the DNA is TGTGCCAGCAGCTTGTCGCGTTCGGGCACAGATACGCAGTATTTT.

A few counts support this clone. J is TRBJ2-1 and V is TRBV12-3 or TRBV12-4; 9 positions match TRBD2. The CDR3 sequence is 13 residues long. V dropped 8 bases and J dropped 9; count of bases not matched to a gene: 8. CDR3 sequence reads: CASDRGGAGEQFF. The CDR3 region has the DNA TGTGCCAGCGATCGCGGGGGGGCCGGTGAGCAGTTCTTC.

J is TRBJ2-5 and V is TRBV6-1; 9 bases fit TRBD2. The V gene's germline CDR1 is MNHNS and CDR2 SASEGT. Trimming cost V 4 bases and J 5 bases; bases outside gene matches: 14. CDR3 size: 17 residues. In DNA form, the CDR3 reads TGTGCCAGCAGTGCCCCCCGGCAAGCGGGGGGTGATGAGACCCAGTACTTC. It codes for CASSAPRQAGGDETQYF.

This clone was observed a single time. This specimen includes other DNA sequences encoding the same CDR3. V usage is TRBV5-8 and J usage is TRBJ1-2; D might be TRBD1 (6 bases). Looked up from germline, CDR1 is SGHTS and CDR2 is YDEGEE. CDR3 size: 13 residues. Deletions cut 3 bases from V and 3 bases from J, with 9 bases between. The CDR3 DNA sequence: TGTGCCAGCAGCTCACAGGGCTACTATGGCTACACCTTC. It codes for CASSSQGYYGYTF.

This clone was seen once. The rearrangement links TRBV11-2 to TRBJ2-1; 10 bases agree with TRBD2. The CDR3 has 17 amino acids. Germline V lookup: CDR1 SGHAT, CDR2 FQNNGV. The ends lost 4 bases at V and 4 bases at J; junction bases unmatched: 10. Written as DNA, the CDR3 is TGTGCCAGCAGCTCGGGGAGAGCGGGGGGGCGGTACAATGAGCAGTTCTTC. Translation gives CASSSGRAGGRYNEQFF.

The chain links TRBV7-2 to TRBJ2-5; 9 positions agree with TRBD2. This CDR3 comprises 19 residues. Germline V lookup: CDR1 SGHTA, CDR2 FQGNSA. V lost 2 bases, J lost 0 bases, and 13 bases stayed unmatched. Written as DNA, the CDR3 is TGTGCCAGCAGCTTACGAGTAGTTCCAGCGGGGGGTTACCAAGAGACCCAGTACTTC. It specifies CASSLRVVPAGGYQETQYF.

The V gene is TRBV5-4, the J gene TRBJ1-2; 7 bases are a match to TRBD1. Per the germline V gene, CDR1 is SGHNT and CDR2 is YYREEE (reference sequence). The CDR3 is made up of 15 amino acids. With 4 bases clipped from V and 1 base from J, the junction kept 7 bases outside the gene matches. The CDR3 reads CASSRRDSVNYGYTF. The CDR3 bases are TGTGCCAGCAGCCGCCGGGACAGCGTTAACTATGGCTACACCTTC. Combining the CDR3 with reference TRBV5-4 and TRBJ1-2 gives the whole variable domain ETGVTQSPTHLIKTRGQQVTLRCSSQSGHNTVSWYQQALGQGPQFIFQYYREEENGRGNFPPRFSGLQFPNYSSELNVNALELDDSALYLCASSRRDSVNYGYTFGSGTRLTVV.

The rearrangement uses TRBV4-2 and TRBJ2-1; D is perhaps TRBD2 (5 bases). Germline V lookup: CDR1 LGHNA, CDR2 YNFKEQ. Between the trimmed V and J ends, which lost 0 bases and 6 bases, there was a span of 18 bases. The CDR3 length is 17 residues. The CDR3 nucleotides read TGTGCCAGCAGCCAAGATGGGCCTAGCCGCCCGGGCAATGAGCAGTTCTTC. It is translated as CASSQDGPSRPGNEQFF.

CDR3 loop: CASSPGTGGVYGYTF. The CDR3 coding sequence is TGTGCCAGCAGCCCCGGGACAGGGGGAGTCTATGGCTACACCTTC. The rearrangement links TRBV5-6 to TRBJ1-2; 11 bases match TRBD1. The CDR3 spans 15 residues. The germline V gene encodes CDR1 SGHDT and CDR2 YYEEEE. The V segment lost 4 bases and the J segment 4 bases; nucleotides outside the gene matches: 6.

The chain couples TRBV15 to TRBJ2-1, with 7 bases fitting TRBD1. CDR1 is LNHNV and CDR2 is YYDKDF in the germline V gene (reference sequence). The CDR3 covers 17 residues. V lost 0 bases to trimming and J lost 2 bases; unmatched junction nucleotides: 7. CDR3 nucleotides: TGTGCCACCAGCAGAGAGACAGGGACAAATACCTACAATGAGCAGTTCTTC. It is translated as CATSRETGTNTYNEQFF.

V usage is TRBV5-1 and J usage is TRBJ2-7; D uncertain. V lost 0 bases and J 3 bases, leaving 10 bases between the germline ends. The CDR3 totals 14 residues. CDR1 SGHRS and CDR2 YFSETQ come from the germline V gene. CDR3 residues: CASSLGRFIYEQYF. CDR3 nucleotide sequence: TGCGCCAGCAGCTTGGGCAGATTTATCTACGAGCAGTACTTC.